This T cell receptor (beta chain) was sequenced in a study of blood T cells in healthy people across ages. Study details: In model experiments, template switching was able to capture about one barcoded beta molecule for every two T cells that were present.

For this clonotype: Its antigen is currently unknown.

Study-level findings and limits: Diversity figures derived from one million T cells were judged to underestimate the true value. Getting older went along with TCR beta diversity per million T cells dropping roughly linearly.

This CDR3 spans 13 amino acids. Deletions cut 7 bases from V and 6 bases from J, with 16 bases between. The germline V gene encodes CDR1 DFQATT and CDR2 SNEGSKA (reference sequence). With a J-beta primer mix and a sample-barcoded 5' primer, a second PCR ran about 6 to 11 cycles. A single record per CDR3 protein comes from TCRdb applying MiXCR to the 5' RACE reads. The sample includes around 780,000 distinct CDR3 sequences, roughly three fifths of them seen just once. Sequences were obtained from blood. The receptor was derived from a man in his forties in good health. The chain uses TRBV20-1 and TRBJ2-1; D is unresolved. The CDR3 sequence: CSVFVDHTNEQFF. For the CDR3, the DNA is TGCAGTGTCTTTGTTGACCATACCAATGAGCAGTTCTTC.